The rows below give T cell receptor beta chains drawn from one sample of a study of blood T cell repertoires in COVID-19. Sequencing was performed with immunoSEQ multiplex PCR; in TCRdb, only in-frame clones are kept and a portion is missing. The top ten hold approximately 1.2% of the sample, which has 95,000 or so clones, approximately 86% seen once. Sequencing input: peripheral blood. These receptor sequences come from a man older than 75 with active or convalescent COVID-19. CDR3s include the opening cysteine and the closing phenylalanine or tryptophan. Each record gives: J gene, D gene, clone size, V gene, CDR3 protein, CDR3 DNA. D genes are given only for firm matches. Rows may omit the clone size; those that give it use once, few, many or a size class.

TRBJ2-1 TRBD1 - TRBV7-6 CASSTDRGTYNEQFF TGTGCCAGCAGCACGGACAGGGGAACCTACAATGAGCAGTTCTTC
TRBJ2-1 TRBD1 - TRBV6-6 CASNDRASYNEQFF TGTGCCAGCAACGACAGGGCCTCCTACAATGAGCAGTTCTTC
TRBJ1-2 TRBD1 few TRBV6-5 CASRPGTGNGYTF TGTGCCAGCCGTCCCGGGACAGGGAATGGCTACACCTTC
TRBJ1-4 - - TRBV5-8 CATPRWGREANEKLFF TGTGCCACCCCCCGTTGGGGGCGAGAAGCTAATGAAAAACTGTTTTTT
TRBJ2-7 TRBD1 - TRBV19 CASGQGTYEQYF TGTGCCAGCGGACAGGGCACCTACGAGCAGTACTTC
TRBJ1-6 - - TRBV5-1 CASSLSSYNSPLHF TGCGCCAGCAGCCTGAGCTCCTATAATTCACCCCTCCACTTT
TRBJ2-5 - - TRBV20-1 CSAAPKETQYF TGCAGTGCGGCTCCCAAGGAGACCCAGTACTTC
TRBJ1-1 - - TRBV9 CASSVEWGGSEAFF TGTGCCAGCAGCGTAGAATGGGGAGGGTCTGAAGCTTTCTTT
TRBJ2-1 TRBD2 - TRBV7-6 CASSHVLAGGSGEQFF TGTGCCAGCAGCCATGTACTAGCGGGAGGGTCTGGGGAGCAGTTCTTC
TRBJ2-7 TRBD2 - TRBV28 CASSDPGLAFEQYF TGTGCCAGCAGTGATCCGGGACTAGCTTTCGAGCAGTACTTC
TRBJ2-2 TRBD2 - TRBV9 CASSARGGSANLNTGELFF TGTGCCAGCAGCGCGCGGGGAGGGAGCGCGAACTTGAACACCGGGGAGCTGTTTTTT
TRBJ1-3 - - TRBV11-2 CASSLVPIGRSSGNTIYF TGTGCCAGCAGCTTAGTCCCTATTGGGCGAAGCTCTGGAAACACCATATATTTT
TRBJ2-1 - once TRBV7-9 CASSSSLDYNEQFF TGTGCCAGCAGCTCCTCACTAGACTACAATGAGCAGTTCTTC
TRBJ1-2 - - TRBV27 CASSSQSTGNYGYTF TGTGCCAGCAGTTCTCAATCGACGGGAAACTATGGCTACACCTTC
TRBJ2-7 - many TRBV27 CASSFLGMGAGYEQYF TGTGCCAGCAGTTTCTTGGGGATGGGAGCAGGCTACGAGCAGTACTTC
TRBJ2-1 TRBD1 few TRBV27 CASSFTGGSYNEQFF TGTGCCAGCAGCTTCACAGGGGGATCCTACAATGAGCAGTTCTTC
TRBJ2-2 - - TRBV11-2 CASSSYRDTGELFF TGTGCCAGCAGCTCTTACAGGGACACCGGGGAGCTGTTTTTT
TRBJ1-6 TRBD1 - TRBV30 CAWKDRGWNSPLHF TGTGCCTGGAAGGACAGGGGGTGGAATTCACCCCTCCACTTT
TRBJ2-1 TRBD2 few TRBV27 CASSIASGVFYNEQFF TGTGCCAGCAGTATAGCCAGCGGGGTGTTCTACAATGAGCAGTTCTTC
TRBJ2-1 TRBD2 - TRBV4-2 CASTPRSRGLAERSSYNEQFF TGTGCCAGCACTCCCAGATCGCGAGGACTAGCGGAGAGGAGCTCCTACAATGAGCAGTTCTTC
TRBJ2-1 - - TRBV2 CASSPREPSYNEQFF TGTGCCAGCAGTCCCCGGGAACCGTCCTACAATGAGCAGTTCTTC
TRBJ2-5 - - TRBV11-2 CASSLGDFGETQYF TGTGCCAGCAGCTTAGGCGATTTCGGGGAGACCCAGTACTTC
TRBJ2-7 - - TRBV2 CASSEGSLYEQYF TGTGCCAGCAGTGAGGGGAGTCTCTACGAGCAGTACTTC
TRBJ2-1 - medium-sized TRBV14 CASSQGVRGQFF TGTGCCAGCAGCCAAGGGGTGCGGGGTCAGTTCTTC
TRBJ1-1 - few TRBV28 CASSPGATEAFF TGTGCCAGCAGTCCAGGGGCCACTGAAGCTTTCTTT
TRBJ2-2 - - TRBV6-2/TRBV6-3 CASSRAGELFF TGTGCCAGCAGTCGGGCCGGGGAGCTGTTTTTT
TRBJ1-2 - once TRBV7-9 CASSLSDGVGGYTF TGTGCCAGCAGCTTGAGCGACGGCGTTGGCGGCTACACCTTC
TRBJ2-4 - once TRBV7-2 CASSLWAGKYLAKNIQYF TGTGCCAGCAGCTTATGGGCAGGGAAATATTTAGCCAAAAACATTCAGTACTTC
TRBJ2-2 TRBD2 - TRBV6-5 CASSYRGRADGELFF TGTGCCAGCAGTTATCGCGGGAGGGCCGACGGGGAGCTGTTTTTT
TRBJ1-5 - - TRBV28 CASRASQGSPGPQHF TGTGCCAGCCGAGCCTCACAGGGATCGCCCGGGCCCCAGCATTTT
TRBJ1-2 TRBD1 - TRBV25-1 CASSPGTVYGYTF TGTGCCAGCAGTCCCGGGACAGTCTATGGCTACACCTTC
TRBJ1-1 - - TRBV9 CASSANNYQGGITEAFF TGTGCCAGCAGCGCGAATAACTATCAGGGTGGGATTACTGAAGCTTTCTTT
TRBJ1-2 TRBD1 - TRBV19 CATAHGTAIYGYTF TGTGCCACCGCTCACGGGACAGCCATCTATGGCTACACCTTC